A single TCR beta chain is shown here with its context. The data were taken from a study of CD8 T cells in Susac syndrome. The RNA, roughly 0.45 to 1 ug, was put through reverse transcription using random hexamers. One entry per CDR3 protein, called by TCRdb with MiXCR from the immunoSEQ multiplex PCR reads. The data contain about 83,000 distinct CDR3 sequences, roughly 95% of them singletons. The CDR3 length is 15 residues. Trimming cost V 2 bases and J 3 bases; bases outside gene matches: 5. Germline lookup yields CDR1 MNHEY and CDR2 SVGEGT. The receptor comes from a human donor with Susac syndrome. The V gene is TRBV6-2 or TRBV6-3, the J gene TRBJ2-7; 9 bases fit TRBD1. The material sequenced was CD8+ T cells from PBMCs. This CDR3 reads CASSYPGQGFYEQYF. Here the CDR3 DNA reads TGTGCCAGCAGTTACCCGGGACAGGGTTTCTACGAGCAGTACTTC.